A single TCR beta chain is shown here with its context. Its binding antigen is unknown. No qualities accompany the bases; no much larger clone lies one base away. The data originate from a study of blood T cell repertoires in COVID-19 (dated by TCRdb to 2018 to 2020). About the full investigation: Samples covering the acute and convalescent phases of COVID-19 were provided by collaborators in the United States, Italy and Spain. The prospective study material was composed of cDNA or gDNA derived from T cells, B-cell-depleted T cells, or PBMCs. Subjects who had been exposed to COVID-19, were actively infected with it, or had recovered from it provided the deeply sampled blood TCRbeta repertoires that made up the dataset. The repertoires were made available in a free public database intended to serve as a resource for research on the immune response to SARS-CoV-2. Samples came from the ongoing ImmuneRACE study (first 160 participants) plus 1,254 subjects from 6 global collaborators. The sample metadata nearly always contained a de-identified subject ID, COVID-19 status, age in years and sex. Where available, HLA class I and class II types were obtained from metadata supplied by the sample provider rather than from assay-based typing. Beyond this particular receptor, the publication reports: The amount of clinical and demographic metadata varied by source and participant and was provided uncurated.

One collaborating source in Seattle enrolled patients during active infection and followed them longitudinally through the course of disease. The collaborating institutions used their own protocols to collect whole blood in K2EDTA tubes. For TCRbeta analysis, collaborators shipped samples as frozen whole blood, isolated PBMCs, or DNA extracted from either of those sample types. Including cysteine and phenylalanine, the CDR3 has 20 amino acids. The DNA shown is the 60-base CDR3, in frame from base 1. Taken from the germline V gene, the CDR1 and CDR2 loops are SGHVS and FNYEAQ. V is pruned by 2 bases and J by 0 bases, leaving 10 bases of the junction without a gene match. TCRbeta CDR3 regions were amplified from genomic DNA by means of the immunoSEQ Assay, a bias-controlled multiplex PCR. In the paper's pipeline: Nucleated cell counts per sample were estimated from amplification of reference gene primers within the assay. To quantify the absolute abundance of each unique TCRbeta CDR3 rearrangement, sequence reads were collapsed and filtered. For each sample, productive Simpson clonality was calculated by taking the square root of Simpson's diversity index across productive rearrangements. TCRdb holds this immuneACCESS table with in-frame rearrangements only. Some clones are missing; in checked studies, unresolved V genes explain under half, and the rest has no known cause. The V and J calls and clone size are taken from that table; D and trimming were inferred from the DNA. This sample holds some 200,000 clones; more than 70% were observed only once. Together, the top ten hold about a sixth of the sample.

The rearranged segments are TRBV7-6 and TRBJ2-1, and TRBD2 aligns with 13 junction nucleotides. The sequence was obtained from a man between 50 and 59 years old with COVID-19, enrolled during active disease. The specimen sequenced was peripheral blood. The CDR3 protein sequence reads: CASSLTSGTSGMSSYNEQFF. The nucleotide sequence reads as follows: TGTGCCAGCAGCTTAACATCCGGGACTAGCGGGATGAGCTCCTACAATGAGCAGTTCTTC.